This TCR beta chain originates from a study of shared clonotypes between healthy human individuals. Findings and caveats of the study: On the whole, naive subsets had larger estimated richness than memory subsets had.

This clone was observed a single time. Its antigen is not known. CDR3 length equals 14 residues. With 3 bases removed from V and 6 bases from J, the gap between germline ends came to 14 bases. Generated by immunoSEQ multiplex PCR, the TCRdb table keeps only in-frame clones and is missing some. Of millions of clones listed, around nine tenths were seen once; the top ten hold around 0.14%. Healthy and HIV-negative, the adult donors had no recent acute infections or vaccinations. The chain combines TRBV23-1 with TRBJ1-2; unclear D gene. TRBV23-1 is sorted into the ORF group, with uncertain function. Sequenced input: naive CD4+ T cells sorted from blood. The sample's subset: CD45RA+ positively selected. The source is a man younger than 35 in good health. CDR3 nucleotides: TGCGCCAGCAGTCATCTAAGACCGCCTGATGGCTACACCTTC. It is translated as CASSHLRPPDGYTF.